This T cell receptor beta chain was identified during a study of T cells in Graves' hyperthyroidism and ophthalmopathy. Notes on the study in general: The majority of expanded thyroid clonotypes above 0.001 also appeared in blood.

Germline V CDR1 and CDR2: SGHTA, FQGNSA. This CDR3 contains 14 residues. V was shortened by 4 bases and J by 2 bases, with 11 bases between the two germline ends. Researchers amplified the TCR beta CDR3 regions from RNA transcripts. During a first-round RT-PCR of the TCR CDR3, the HTBI primer set was used. TCRdb reprocessed the multiplex PCR reads with MiXCR, giving one entry per CDR3 protein. Found here are around 720,000 distinct CDR3 sequences, 30% to 40% of them singletons; the top ten hold around 30%. About this clonotype: The antigen remains unidentified.

The definition of stable Graves' hyperthyroidism was no ophthalmopathy progression within 18 months. Disease duration under 2 months; hyperthyroidism patients were aged 18 to 65. The genes are TRBV7-2 and TRBJ1-2, with D perhaps TRBD1 (5 bases). This receptor was obtained from a woman between 35 and 50 years old with Graves' hyperthyroidism. What was sequenced was blood. The CDR3 here is CASSSGRRNYGYTF. The CDR3 nucleotides read TGTGCCAGCAGCTCGGGGCGCAGGAACTATGGCTACACCTTC.